The 14 T cell receptor beta chains given below trace back to one sample, sequenced in a study of STAT5B mutations in CD4+ large granular lymphocyte leukemia. Profiling relied on immunoSEQ multiplex PCR, and the TCRdb table lists in-frame clones only, not all of them. The repertoire includes 30,000 or so clones, more than 75% of them detected once, and under 2.5% sits in the top ten. The sequencing input was CD4+ T cells from blood buffy coats. Receptors originate from a human donor in good health.

This chain joins TRBV11-2 and TRBJ1-3, with D hard to call. Trimming left V 7 bases short and J 0 bases short, with 1 base between. This CDR3 has 11 residues. Germline CDR1 SGHAT, CDR2 FQNNGV. CDR3 bases: TGTGCCAGCACCTCTGGAAACACCATATATTTT. Protein sequence: CASTSGNTIYF. Using reference TRBV11-2 and TRBJ1-3 for the parts outside the CDR3, the full variable domain is EAGVAQSPRYKIIEKRQSVAFWCNPISGHATLYWYQQILGQGPKLLIQFQNNGVVDDSQLPKDRFSAERLKGVDSTLKIQPAKLEDSAVYLCASTSGNTIYFGEGSWLTVV.

V usage is TRBV19 and J usage is TRBJ1-6; D gene unclear. The CDR3 is 14 residues long. Trimming took 5 bases from V and 0 from J, leaving 5 bases between them. Germline CDR1 is LNHDA and CDR2 is SQIVND (reference sequence). The CDR3 loop is CASSPISYNSPLHF. CDR3 coding DNA: TGTGCCAGTAGTCCTATCTCCTATAATTCACCCCTCCACTTT.

This chain links TRBV13 with TRBJ2-7; 7 positions match TRBD1. V gave up 5 bases and J gave up 0 bases; unmatched junction bases: 4. CDR3 length equals 14 residues. Germline V gene data show CDR1 as PRHDT and CDR2 as FYEKMQ (reference sequence). The CDR3 loop reads CASSHGQASYEQYF. The CDR3 DNA reads TGTGCCAGCAGCCACGGACAGGCCTCCTACGAGCAGTACTTC.

The rearrangement joins TRBV18 to TRBJ1-1, with a tentative D call TRBD1 (5 bases). V lost 3 bases, J lost 0 bases, and 8 bases lay in between. Germline V lookup: CDR1 KGHSH, CDR2 LQKENI. This CDR3 contains 14 residues. CDR3 region: CASSPRGLNTEAFF. CDR3 DNA: TGTGCCAGCTCACCGAGGGGCCTGAACACTGAAGCTTTCTTT.

This clone was seen only once. V usage is TRBV7-2 and J usage is TRBJ2-7; D remains unclear. The CDR3 extends over 14 amino acids. The germline gives CDR1 SGHTA, CDR2 FQGNSA. Trimming left V 3 bases short and J 1 base short, with 10 bases between. CDR3 in amino acids: CASSFSALSYEQYF. CDR3 in DNA: TGTGCCAGCAGCTTTTCCGCGCTATCCTACGAGCAGTACTTC.

The chain is built from TRBV7-9 and TRBJ2-3, with 7 nucleotides matching TRBD2. Germline V lookup: CDR1 SEHNR, CDR2 FQNEAQ (reference sequence). The CDR3 loop spans 15 amino acids. Losses at the gene ends were 4 bases for V and 6 bases for J; bases not matched to a gene: 10. CDR3 region: CASSSLAGRSDTQYF. CDR3 sequence (DNA): TGTGCCAGCAGCTCCTTAGCCGGGAGGAGCGATACGCAGTATTTT.

The CDR3 DNA reads as TGTGCCTGGAGTGTTGGTTCGGCAGTTCATCAGCCCCAGCATTTT. Its protein is CAWSVGSAVHQPQHF. The chain has TRBV30 and TRBJ1-5; no clear D gene. The CDR3 has 15 residues. V was shortened by 0 bases and J by 5 bases, with 14 bases between the two germline ends. Germline V gene data show CDR1 as GTSNPN and CDR2 as SVGIG (reference sequence).

In DNA form, the CDR3 reads TGTGCCAGTAGTACTTCCTTAGCGGGGAACACCGGGGAGCTGTTTTTT. It specifies CASSTSLAGNTGELFF. The V and J genes are TRBV19 and TRBJ2-2; 7 bases are shared with TRBD2. Germline lookup yields CDR1 LNHDA and CDR2 SQIVND (reference sequence). The CDR3 loop spans 16 amino acids. Germline trimming cut 4 bases from V and 1 base from J; bases unmatched to any gene: 6.

The chain links TRBV13 to TRBJ2-3, with TRBD2 identical over 10 bases. J lost 1 base, V lost 4 bases, and 11 bases had no gene match. The germline CDR1 and CDR2 sequences are PRHDT and FYEKMQ (reference sequence). The CDR3 contains 18 residues. The CDR3 DNA sequence: TGTGCCAGCAGCTCACTCCTAGCGGGAGTTAAAGGCACAGATACGCAGTATTTT. Protein product: CASSSLLAGVKGTDTQYF.

The chain has TRBV7-6 and TRBJ1-3, with D possibly TRBD1 on 5 matching bases. V was pared by 6 bases and J by 9 bases, with 12 bases between. The CDR3 extends over 12 amino acids. Germline-derived CDR1 and CDR2 are SGHVS and FNYEAQ. CDR3 amino acids: CASSPRAVTIYF. CDR3 sequence (DNA): TGTGCCAGCAGTCCCAGGGCAGTCACCATATATTTT.

The rearrangement links TRBV6-1 to TRBJ2-7; D ambiguous. Germline lookup yields CDR1 MNHNS and CDR2 SASEGT. The length of the CDR3 is 14 residues. Trimming took 2 bases from V and 2 from J, leaving 10 bases between them. CDR3 sequence reads: CASSEPRNAYEQYF. For the CDR3, the DNA is TGTGCCAGCAGTGAACCCAGGAATGCCTACGAGCAGTACTTC.

This clone was detected a few times. The V gene is TRBV7-9, the J gene TRBJ2-7, with TRBD2 as a possible D gene (5 bases). Trimming pared 5 bases from V and 0 bases from J, leaving 23 bases between. In germline, CDR1 is SEHNR, CDR2 FQNEAQ (reference sequence). CDR3 length: 18 residues. The CDR3 nucleotides read TGTGCCAGCAGCCCCGGACCTACGAGGGCCAGGAGCTCCTACGAGCAGTACTTC. It yields the protein CASSPGPTRARSSYEQYF.

This clone was found once. The chain uses TRBV5-8 and TRBJ2-3, with D possibly TRBD2 on 6 matching bases. The V and J ends lost 2 bases and 0 bases respectively, with 10 bases between them. The CDR3 has 15 amino acids. Germline CDR1 SGHTS, CDR2 YDEGEE. The CDR3 loop is CASSFGGFSTDTQYF. As DNA, the CDR3 is TGTGCCAGCAGCTTCGGGGGATTTAGCACAGATACGCAGTATTTT.

This rearrangement joins TRBV29-1 to TRBJ1-2; 8 bases line up with TRBD1. Germline V CDR1 and CDR2: SQVTM, ANQGSEA. Trimming removed 1 base from V and 10 bases from J; junction bases left unmatched: 5. This CDR3 region has 12 residues. The CDR3 nucleotides read TGCAGCGTTGAAGCAGAGACAGGGGCCTACACCTTC. Its protein product is CSVEAETGAYTF.